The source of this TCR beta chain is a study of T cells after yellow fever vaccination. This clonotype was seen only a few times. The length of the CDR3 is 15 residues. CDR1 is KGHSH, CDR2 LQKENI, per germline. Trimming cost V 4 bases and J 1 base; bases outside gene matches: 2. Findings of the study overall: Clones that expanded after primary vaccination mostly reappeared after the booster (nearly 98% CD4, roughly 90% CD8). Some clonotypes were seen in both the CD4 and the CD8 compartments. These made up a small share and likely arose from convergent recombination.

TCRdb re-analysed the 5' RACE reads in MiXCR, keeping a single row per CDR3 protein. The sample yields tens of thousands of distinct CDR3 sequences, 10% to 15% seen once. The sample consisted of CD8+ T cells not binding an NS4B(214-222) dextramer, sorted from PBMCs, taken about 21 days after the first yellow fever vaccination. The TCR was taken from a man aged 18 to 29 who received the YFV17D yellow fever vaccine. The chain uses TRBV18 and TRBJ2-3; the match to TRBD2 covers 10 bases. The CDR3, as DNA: TGTGCCAGCTCACAACTAGCGGGGCGCACAGATACGCAGTATTTT. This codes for CASSQLAGRTDTQYF.